This TCR beta chain was profiled in a study of T cell repertoires in cytomegalovirus infection. Study-level information: Both a matching HLA type and CMV infection were indicated by public TCR beta signatures. Study outcomes and limitations: In two of eight donors, the top clonotype was HLA-C-restricted CMV-specific. Cumulated frequencies of public TCR beta families served to identify carriers of CMV plus the relevant HLA.

The trim removed 4 bases at V and 3 bases at J, leaving 3 bases unmatched. There are 13 residues in the CDR3. Germline CDR1 reads SGHAT; CDR2 reads FQDESV (reference sequence). The sample holds a few counts of this clonotype. The target antigen is unknown. TCRdb independently ran MiXCR on the reads; one entry per CDR3 protein. The repertoire consists of some 900,000 distinct CDR3 sequences, with 30% to 35% occurring once and the leading ten covering under 15%. Sequences were derived from cultured CD8+ T cells from PBMCs, sampled from culture after CMV antigen stimulation. The source is a human donor in good health (CMV status not recorded). Some clones in this sample may be carry-over from other donors' samples. The rearrangement uses TRBV11-1 and TRBJ2-7; 7 bases fit TRBD1. The CDR3 spells CASSSGGNYEQYF. The CDR3 DNA sequence: TGTGCCAGCAGCTCAGGGGGAAACTACGAGCAGTACTTC.